The present T cell receptor (beta chain) was sequenced within a study of cytomegalovirus exposure and HLA in healthy donors. Findings and caveats of the study: Later analysis associated a missense DCLRE1C variant with TCR beta V- and J-gene trimming. The records held CMV serostatus as the only immune exposure information.

CDR3 size: 16 residues. Germline assignment: CDR1 SGHTA and CDR2 FQGNSA. The V gene end was trimmed by 3 bases and the J gene end by 5 bases; junction bases not matched to a gene: 10. Primers for the PCR totalled 60 Vbeta and 13 Jbeta. In the authors' workflow: As a later analysis found, there were approximately 80 million unique TCR beta chains, of which roughly 11 million were shared. The repertoire was sequenced with immunoSEQ multiplex PCR; TCRdb's copy has only in-frame clones and lacks some. V, J and clone size were drawn from that table, and D and trimming were deduced from the DNA. Altogether around 180,000 clones are present, 81% being singletons, with the ten largest covering about 1.8%. The sample holds one count of this clone. Antigen: not known.

The sequenced sample was PBMCs. The TCR originated in a man aged 18-30 years in good health and CMV-seronegative. The rearrangement uses TRBV7-2 and TRBJ2-3; 8 nucleotides agree with TRBD2. In nucleotides, the CDR3 is TGTGCCAGCAGCTTCGCCGTAGCGGGAAAGAGAGATACGCAGTATTTT. Protein product: CASSFAVAGKRDTQYF.